This is a list of T cell receptor beta chains from one sample in a study of shared clonotypes between healthy human individuals. The method was immunoSEQ multiplex PCR; TCRdb's version includes in-frame clones alone and lacks a portion of them. The sample includes approximately 2.5 million clones, roughly 93% of them seen just once. Sequences were obtained from naive CD4+ T cells from PBMCs. Every receptor here comes from a man between 18 and 29 years old in good health. Some clones in this sample may be carry-over from other donors' samples. Each CDR3 is given with its conserved first and last residue. The D gene is left open where the match is weak. A row's size may be missing; if present it is once, few, many or a size class.

V: TRBV18
length: 14
size: .
J: TRBJ1-2
D: TRBD1
CDR3: CASSPGQGEYGYTF
DNA: TGTGCCAGCTCACCCGGACAGGGAGAGTATGGCTACACCTTC

V: TRBV7-3
length: 16
size: once
J: TRBJ2-1
D: TRBD2
CDR3: CASSAAGLAAYNEQFF
DNA: TGTGCCAGCAGCGCCGCGGGACTAGCGGCCTACAATGAGCAGTTCTTC

V: TRBV28
length: 15
size: once
J: TRBJ2-1
D: TRBD1
CDR3: CASRPGTGGSNEQFF
DNA: TGTGCCAGCAGGCCTGGGACAGGGGGCAGTAATGAGCAGTTCTTC

V: TRBV2
length: 15
size: .
J: TRBJ2-3
D: TRBD2
CDR3: CASNGLAGSTDTQYF
DNA: TGTGCCAGCAACGGACTAGCGGGTAGCACAGATACGCAGTATTTT

V: TRBV19
length: 16
size: .
J: TRBJ2-1
D: .
CDR3: CASSITSSGSYNEQFF
DNA: TGTGCCAGTAGTATAACGTCCAGCGGCTCCTACAATGAGCAGTTCTTC

V: TRBV12-5
length: 15
size: .
J: TRBJ2-3
D: .
CDR3: CASGPGWDPTDTQYF
DNA: TGTGCTAGTGGTCCGGGATGGGACCCAACGGATACGCAGTATTTT

V: TRBV7-2
length: 17
size: .
J: TRBJ2-2
D: TRBD2
CDR3: CASSLAQLAVNTGELFF
DNA: TGTGCCAGCAGCTTAGCCCAACTAGCGGTAAACACCGGGGAGCTGTTTTTT

V: TRBV5-1
length: 15
size: .
J: TRBJ1-4
D: .
CDR3: CASSSGPPSNEKLFF
DNA: TGCGCCAGCAGCTCCGGGCCGCCCTCTAATGAAAAACTGTTTTTT

V: TRBV11-2
length: 17
size: .
J: TRBJ2-5
D: .
CDR3: CASSSMAPSSAQETQYF
DNA: TGTGCCAGCAGCTCCATGGCCCCTAGTAGCGCACAAGAGACCCAGTACTTC

V: TRBV19
length: 15
size: .
J: TRBJ1-5
D: TRBD1
CDR3: CASSRTGATNQPQHF
DNA: TGTGCCAGTAGTCGGACAGGGGCGACCAATCAGCCCCAGCATTTT

V: TRBV28
length: 11
size: few
J: TRBJ1-1
D: .
CDR3: CASRKKRTAFF
DNA: TGTGCCAGCCGAAAGAAAAGGACCGCTTTCTTT

V: TRBV19
length: 15
size: few
J: TRBJ1-1
D: .
CDR3: CASSVQPRRDTEAFF
DNA: TGTGCCAGTAGTGTACAGCCCCGGAGGGACACTGAAGCTTTCTTT

V: TRBV7-9
length: 15
size: .
J: TRBJ2-7
D: TRBD2
CDR3: CASSLQAGGTYEQYF
DNA: TGTGCCAGCAGCCTCCAGGCGGGAGGGACCTACGAGCAGTACTTC

V: TRBV7-2
length: 14
size: .
J: TRBJ2-7
D: .
CDR3: CASSWGGSSYEQYF
DNA: TGTGCCAGCAGCTGGGGGGGCAGTTCCTACGAGCAGTACTTC

V: TRBV25-1
length: 12
size: few
J: TRBJ1-6
D: .
CDR3: CASSEWGSPLHF
DNA: TGTGCCAGCAGTGAATGGGGTTCACCCCTCCACTTT

V: TRBV7-9
length: 15
size: .
J: TRBJ1-6
D: .
CDR3: CASSLGGPYNSPLHF
DNA: TGTGCCAGCAGCTTAGGGGGGCCCTATAATTCACCCCTCCACTTT

V: TRBV27
length: 14
size: once
J: TRBJ1-5
D: .
CDR3: CASSFQGNNQPQHF
DNA: TGTGCCAGCAGTTTCCAGGGAAACAATCAGCCCCAGCATTTT

V: TRBV18
length: 16
size: .
J: TRBJ2-7
D: .
CDR3: CATGQRVGGGSYEQYF
DNA: TGTGCCACCGGGCAACGCGTGGGAGGGGGATCCTACGAGCAGTACTTC

V: TRBV18
length: 14
size: .
J: TRBJ2-7
D: .
CDR3: CASSLDIVLNRQYF
DNA: TGTGCCAGCTCACTAGACATAGTACTAAATAGGCAGTACTTC

V: TRBV11-2
length: 17
size: .
J: TRBJ2-5
D: TRBD2
CDR3: CASSLDFSGRARETQYF
DNA: TGTGCCAGCAGCTTGGACTTTAGCGGGAGGGCCAGGGAGACCCAGTACTTC

V: TRBV5-1
length: 16
size: .
J: TRBJ1-3
D: .
CDR3: CASSLLVQGPGNTIYF
DNA: TGCGCCAGCAGCTTACTCGTCCAGGGGCCGGGAAACACCATATATTTT

V: TRBV11-2
length: 12
size: .
J: TRBJ2-3
D: .
CDR3: CASSLDGSTQYF
DNA: TGTGCCAGCAGCTTAGATGGGAGCACGCAGTATTTT

V: TRBV9
length: 15
size: .
J: TRBJ2-1
D: TRBD2
CDR3: CASSAGTSWYNEQFF
DNA: TGTGCCAGCAGCGCCGGGACTAGCTGGTACAATGAGCAGTTCTTC

V: TRBV4-2
length: 16
size: .
J: TRBJ2-2
D: TRBD2
CDR3: CASSRTSAKDSGELFF
DNA: TGTGCCAGCAGTCGGACTAGCGCAAAAGACTCCGGGGAGCTGTTTTTT

V: TRBV19
length: 17
size: .
J: TRBJ2-7
D: TRBD1
CDR3: CASSISYGTAGSYEQYF
DNA: TGTGCCAGTAGTATCTCTTACGGGACAGCTGGCTCCTACGAGCAGTACTTC

V: TRBV9
length: 16
size: .
J: TRBJ1-3
D: .
CDR3: CASSPSSAGVGNTIYF
DNA: TGTGCCAGCAGCCCCTCCAGTGCAGGGGTAGGAAACACCATATATTTT

V: TRBV2
length: 13
size: .
J: TRBJ1-5
D: .
CDR3: CASSTRVDQPQHF
DNA: TGTGCCAGCAGCACGAGGGTGGATCAGCCCCAGCATTTT

V: TRBV28
length: 16
size: once
J: TRBJ2-7
D: TRBD2
CDR3: CASSPNGGGPPYEQYF
DNA: TGTGCCAGCAGCCCGAACGGGGGAGGGCCTCCCTACGAGCAGTACTTC

V: TRBV5-1
length: 14
size: .
J: TRBJ1-1
D: TRBD1
CDR3: CASSYGTGNTEAFF
DNA: TGCGCCAGCAGCTATGGGACAGGGAACACTGAAGCTTTCTTT

V: TRBV10-3
length: 13
size: .
J: TRBJ2-5
D: .
CDR3: CAISEREIETQYF
DNA: TGTGCCATCAGTGAAAGGGAGATCGAGACCCAGTACTTC

V: TRBV6-4
length: 14
size: .
J: TRBJ2-1
D: TRBD2
CDR3: CASSELAGVSEQFF
DNA: TGTGCCAGCAGTGAGTTAGCGGGAGTGAGTGAGCAGTTCTTC

V: TRBV28
length: 14
size: .
J: TRBJ1-2
D: TRBD1
CDR3: CASSLGTGSKGYTF
DNA: TGTGCCAGCAGTTTAGGGACAGGGTCTAAAGGCTACACCTTC

V: TRBV28
length: 17
size: .
J: TRBJ2-6
D: TRBD1
CDR3: CASYRQGRPSGANVLTF
DNA: TGTGCCAGCTACCGACAGGGAAGGCCTTCTGGGGCCAACGTCCTGACTTTC

V: TRBV9
length: 14
size: .
J: TRBJ2-3
D: .
CDR3: CASSVDPLGDTQYF
DNA: TGTGCCAGCAGCGTAGATCCCCTGGGAGATACGCAGTATTTT

V: TRBV5-1
length: 16
size: .
J: TRBJ2-1
D: .
CDR3: CASSWEQGSVSNEQFF
DNA: TGCGCCAGCAGCTGGGAGCAGGGCTCGGTGAGCAATGAGCAGTTCTTC